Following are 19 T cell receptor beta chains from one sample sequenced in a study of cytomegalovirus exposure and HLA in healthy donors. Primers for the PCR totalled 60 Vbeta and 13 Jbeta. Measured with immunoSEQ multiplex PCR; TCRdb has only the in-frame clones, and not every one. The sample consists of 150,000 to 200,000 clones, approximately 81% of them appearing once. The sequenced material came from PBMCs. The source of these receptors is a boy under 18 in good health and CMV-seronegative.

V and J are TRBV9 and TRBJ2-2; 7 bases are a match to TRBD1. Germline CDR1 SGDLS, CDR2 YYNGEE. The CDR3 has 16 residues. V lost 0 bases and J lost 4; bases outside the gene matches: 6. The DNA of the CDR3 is TGTGCCAGCAGCGTAGGTGAGGGGGCTGGCACCGGGGAGCTGTTTTTT. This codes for CASSVGEGAGTGELFF.

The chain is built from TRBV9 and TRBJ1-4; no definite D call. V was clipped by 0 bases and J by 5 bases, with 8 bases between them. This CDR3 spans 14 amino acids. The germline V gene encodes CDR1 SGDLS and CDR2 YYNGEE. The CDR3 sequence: CASSVDGPNEKLFF. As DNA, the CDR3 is TGTGCCAGCAGCGTAGACGGTCCGAATGAAAAACTGTTTTTT.

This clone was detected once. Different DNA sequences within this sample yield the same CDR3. The CDR3 sequence is CASSQAGTAYGYTF. DNA of the CDR3: TGTGCCAGCAGCCAAGCCGGGACAGCCTATGGCTACACCTTC. The chain uses TRBV14 and TRBJ1-2; 7 bases map to TRBD1. J gave up 4 bases and V 1 base, and 3 bases lay outside the gene matches. CDR1 is SGHDN and CDR2 is FVKESK in the germline V gene. This CDR3 is 14 amino acids long.

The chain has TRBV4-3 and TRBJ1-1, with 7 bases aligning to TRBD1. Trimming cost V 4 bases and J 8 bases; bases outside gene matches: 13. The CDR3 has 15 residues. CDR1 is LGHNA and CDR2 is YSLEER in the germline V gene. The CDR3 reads CASSRLRGLGGEAFF. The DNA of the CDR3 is TGCGCCAGCAGCCGGCTCAGGGGGTTAGGCGGAGAAGCTTTCTTT.

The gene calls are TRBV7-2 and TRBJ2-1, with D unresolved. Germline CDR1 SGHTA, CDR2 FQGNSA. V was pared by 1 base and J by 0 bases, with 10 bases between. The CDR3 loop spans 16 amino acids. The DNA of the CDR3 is TGTGCCAGCAGCTTAGTGCCAGGAAGCTCCTACAATGAGCAGTTCTTC. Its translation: CASSLVPGSSYNEQFF. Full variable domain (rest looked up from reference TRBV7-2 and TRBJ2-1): GAGVSQSPSNKVTEKGKDVELRCDPISGHTALYWYRQSLGQGLEFLIYFQGNSAPDKSGLPSDRFSAERTGGSVSTLTIQRTQQEDSAVYLCASSLVPGSSYNEQFFGPGTRLTVL.

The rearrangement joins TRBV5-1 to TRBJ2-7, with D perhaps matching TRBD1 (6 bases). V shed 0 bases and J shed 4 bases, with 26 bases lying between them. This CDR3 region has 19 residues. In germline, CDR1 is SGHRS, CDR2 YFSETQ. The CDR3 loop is CASSLVAGDPIFRKYEQYF. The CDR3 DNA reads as TGCGCCAGCAGCTTGGTTGCAGGGGACCCTATCTTCAGAAAATACGAGCAGTACTTC. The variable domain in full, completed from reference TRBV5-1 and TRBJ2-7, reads KAGVTQTPRYLIKTRGQQVTLSCSPISGHRSVSWYQQTPGQGLQFLFEYFSETQRNKGNFPGRFSGRQFSNSRSEMNVSTLELGDSALYLCASSLVAGDPIFRKYEQYFGPGTRLTVT.

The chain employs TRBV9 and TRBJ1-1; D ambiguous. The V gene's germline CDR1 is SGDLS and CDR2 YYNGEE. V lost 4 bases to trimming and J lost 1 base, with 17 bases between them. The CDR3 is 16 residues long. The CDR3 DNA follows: TGTGCCAGCAGCCCCTCGGGATCCGAGGGGAACACTGAAGCTTTCTTT. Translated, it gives CASSPSGSEGNTEAFF.

This chain's CDR3 is CASSLASSGINEQFF. The CDR3 DNA reads as TGCGCCAGCAGCTTGGCGTCTAGCGGGATTAATGAGCAGTTCTTC. The chain uses TRBV5-1 and TRBJ2-1; TRBD2 matches at 9 bases. CDR1 is SGHRS and CDR2 is YFSETQ in the germline V gene. The CDR3 consists of 15 residues. V was clipped by 0 bases and J by 7 bases; unmatched bases: 5.

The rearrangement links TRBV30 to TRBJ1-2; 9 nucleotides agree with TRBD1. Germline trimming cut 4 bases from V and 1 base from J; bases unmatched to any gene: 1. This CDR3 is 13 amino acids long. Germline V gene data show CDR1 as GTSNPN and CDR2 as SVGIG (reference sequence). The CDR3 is CAWKDRGNYGYTF. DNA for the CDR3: TGTGCCTGGAAGGACAGGGGTAACTATGGCTACACCTTC.

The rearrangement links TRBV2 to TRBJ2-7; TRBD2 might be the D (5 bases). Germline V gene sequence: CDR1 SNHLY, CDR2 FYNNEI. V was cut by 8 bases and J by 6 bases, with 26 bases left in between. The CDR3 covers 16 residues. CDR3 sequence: CASLSLLHLRDGEQYF. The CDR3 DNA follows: TGTGCCAGCCTTAGCCTACTTCACTTGAGGGATGGCGAGCAGTACTTC.

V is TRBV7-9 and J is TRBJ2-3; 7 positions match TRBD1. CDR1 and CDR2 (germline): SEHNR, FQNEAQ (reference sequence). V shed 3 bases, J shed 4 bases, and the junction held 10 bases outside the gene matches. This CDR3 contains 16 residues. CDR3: CASSFPPAGGPDTQYF. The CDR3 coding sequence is TGTGCCAGCAGCTTTCCCCCTGCAGGGGGACCAGATACGCAGTATTTT.

In nucleotides, the CDR3 is TGTGCCAGCAGCGAAAACCCAACAGGGGTGGGCACAGATACGCAGTATTTT. Its protein is CASSENPTGVGTDTQYF. V and J are TRBV9 and TRBJ2-3, with 7 bases lining up with TRBD1. CDR3 length: 17 residues. Germline CDR1 and CDR2: SGDLS and YYNGEE. V was pared by 3 bases and J by 1 base, with 11 bases of the junction left unmatched.

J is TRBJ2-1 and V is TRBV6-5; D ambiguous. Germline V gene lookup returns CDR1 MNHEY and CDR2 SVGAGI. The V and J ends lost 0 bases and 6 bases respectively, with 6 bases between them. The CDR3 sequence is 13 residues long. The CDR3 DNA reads TGTGCCAGCAGTTACTCTTCTAGCAATGAGCAGTTCTTC. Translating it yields CASSYSSSNEQFF.

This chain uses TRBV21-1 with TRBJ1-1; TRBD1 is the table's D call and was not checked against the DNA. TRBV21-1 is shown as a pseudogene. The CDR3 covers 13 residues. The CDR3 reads CASSKLDSPEAFF. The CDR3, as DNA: TGTGCCAGCAGCAAATTGGACAGCCCTGAAGCTTTCTTT.

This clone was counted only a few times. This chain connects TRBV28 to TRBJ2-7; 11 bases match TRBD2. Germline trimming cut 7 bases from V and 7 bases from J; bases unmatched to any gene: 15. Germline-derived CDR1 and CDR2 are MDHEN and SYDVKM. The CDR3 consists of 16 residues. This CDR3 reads CASNETRLAGWREQYF. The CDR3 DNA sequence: TGTGCCAGCAATGAGACCCGACTAGCGGGATGGAGGGAGCAGTACTTC.

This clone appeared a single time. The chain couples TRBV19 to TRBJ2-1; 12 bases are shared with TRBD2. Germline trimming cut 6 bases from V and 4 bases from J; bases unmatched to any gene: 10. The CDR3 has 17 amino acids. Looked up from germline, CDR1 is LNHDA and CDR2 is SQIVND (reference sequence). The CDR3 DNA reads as TGTGCCAGTAGAGATTCGGGACTAGCGGGCCCTTACAATGAGCAGTTCTTC. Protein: CASRDSGLAGPYNEQFF.

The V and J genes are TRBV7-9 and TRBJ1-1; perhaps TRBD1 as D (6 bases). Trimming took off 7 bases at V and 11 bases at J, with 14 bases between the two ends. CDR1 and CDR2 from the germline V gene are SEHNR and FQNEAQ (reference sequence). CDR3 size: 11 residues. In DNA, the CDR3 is TGTGCCAGCATGGGGGCCGCTCAGGCTTTCTTT. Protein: CASMGAAQAFF.

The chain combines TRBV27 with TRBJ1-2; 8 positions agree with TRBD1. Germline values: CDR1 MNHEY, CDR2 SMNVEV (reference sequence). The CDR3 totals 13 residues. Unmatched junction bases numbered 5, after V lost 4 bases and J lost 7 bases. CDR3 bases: TGTGCCAGCAGTTACAGGGGGAAAGGTGGCTACACCTTC. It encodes CASSYRGKGGYTF.

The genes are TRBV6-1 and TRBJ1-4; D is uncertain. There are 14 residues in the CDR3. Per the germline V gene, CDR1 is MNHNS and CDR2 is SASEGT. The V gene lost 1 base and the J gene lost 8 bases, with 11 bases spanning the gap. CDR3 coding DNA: TGTGCCAGCAGTGAAGTGGGGAGGCGAGAAAAACTGTTTTTT. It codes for CASSEVGRREKLFF.